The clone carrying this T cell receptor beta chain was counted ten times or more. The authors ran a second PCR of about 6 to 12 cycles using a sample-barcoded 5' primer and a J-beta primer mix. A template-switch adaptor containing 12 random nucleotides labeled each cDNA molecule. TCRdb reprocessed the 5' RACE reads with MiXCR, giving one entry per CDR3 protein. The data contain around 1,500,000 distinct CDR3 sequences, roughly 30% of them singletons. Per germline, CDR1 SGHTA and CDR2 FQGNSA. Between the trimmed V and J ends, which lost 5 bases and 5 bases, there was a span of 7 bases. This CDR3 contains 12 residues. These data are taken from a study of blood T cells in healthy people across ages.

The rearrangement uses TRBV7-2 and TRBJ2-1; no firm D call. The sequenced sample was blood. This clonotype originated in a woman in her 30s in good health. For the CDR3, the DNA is TGTGCCAGCAGCCAGAATGACAATGAGCAGTTCTTC. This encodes CASSQNDNEQFF.